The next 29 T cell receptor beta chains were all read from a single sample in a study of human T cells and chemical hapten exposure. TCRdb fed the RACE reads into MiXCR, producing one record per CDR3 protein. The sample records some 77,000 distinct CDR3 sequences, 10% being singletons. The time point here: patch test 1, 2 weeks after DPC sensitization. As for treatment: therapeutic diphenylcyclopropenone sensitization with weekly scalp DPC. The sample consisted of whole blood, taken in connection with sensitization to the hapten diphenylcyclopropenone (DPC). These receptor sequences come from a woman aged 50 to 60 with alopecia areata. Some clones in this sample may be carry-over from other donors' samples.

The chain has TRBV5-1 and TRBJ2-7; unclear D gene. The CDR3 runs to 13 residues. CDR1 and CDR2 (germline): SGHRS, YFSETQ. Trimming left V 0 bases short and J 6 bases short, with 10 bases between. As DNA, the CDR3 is TGCGCCAGCAGCTTGGGTCCCCTCGGCGAGCAGTACTTC. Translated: CASSLGPLGEQYF.

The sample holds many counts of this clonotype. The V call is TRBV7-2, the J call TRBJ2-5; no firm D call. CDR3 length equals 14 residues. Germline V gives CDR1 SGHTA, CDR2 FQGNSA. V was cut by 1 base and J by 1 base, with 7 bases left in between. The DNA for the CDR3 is TGTGCCAGCAGCTTAGAACGGCCCCAAGAGACCCAGTACTTC. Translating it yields CASSLERPQETQYF.

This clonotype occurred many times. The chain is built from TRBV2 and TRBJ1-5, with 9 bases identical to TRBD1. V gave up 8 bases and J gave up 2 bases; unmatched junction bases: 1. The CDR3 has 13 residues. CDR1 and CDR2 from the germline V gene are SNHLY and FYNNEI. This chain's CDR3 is CASRDRGNQPQHF. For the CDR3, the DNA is TGTGCCAGCCGGGACAGGGGCAATCAGCCCCAGCATTTT.

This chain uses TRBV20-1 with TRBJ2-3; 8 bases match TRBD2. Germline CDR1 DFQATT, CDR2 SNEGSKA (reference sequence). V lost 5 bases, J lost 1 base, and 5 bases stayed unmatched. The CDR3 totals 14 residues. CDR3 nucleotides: TGCAGTGCTCCGACTAGCGCCCGCACAGATACGCAGTATTTT. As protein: CSAPTSARTDTQYF.

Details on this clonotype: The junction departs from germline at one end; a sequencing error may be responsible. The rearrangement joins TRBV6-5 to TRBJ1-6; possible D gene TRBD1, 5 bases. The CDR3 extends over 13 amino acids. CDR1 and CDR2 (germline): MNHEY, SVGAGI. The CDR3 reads CVSRTGGNSPLHF. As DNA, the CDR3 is TGTGTCAGCAGAACGGGGGGTAATTCACCCCTCCACTTT.

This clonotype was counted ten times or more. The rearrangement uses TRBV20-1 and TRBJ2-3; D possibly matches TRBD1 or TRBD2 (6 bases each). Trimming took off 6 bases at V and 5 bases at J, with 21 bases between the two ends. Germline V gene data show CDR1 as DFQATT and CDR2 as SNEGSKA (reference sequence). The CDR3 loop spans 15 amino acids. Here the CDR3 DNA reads TGCAGTGCACCCCCCGGGACGGGGGCAGGAGATACGCAGTATTTT. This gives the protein CSAPPGTGAGDTQYF.

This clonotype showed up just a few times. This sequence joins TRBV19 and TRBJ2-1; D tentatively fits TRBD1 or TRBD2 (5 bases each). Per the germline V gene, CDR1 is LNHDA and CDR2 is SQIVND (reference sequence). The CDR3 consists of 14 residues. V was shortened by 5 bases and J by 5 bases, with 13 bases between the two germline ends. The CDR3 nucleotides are TGTGCCAGTAGTTTTGGGACCGTGGACAATGAGCAGTTCTTC. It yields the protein CASSFGTVDNEQFF.

The CDR3: CASSLELQGSQPQHF. The CDR3 nucleotides are TGTGCCAGCAGCTTAGAATTGCAGGGTTCGCAGCCCCAGCATTTT. This rearrangement joins TRBV7-2 to TRBJ1-5, with D perhaps TRBD1 (5 bases). CDR1 SGHTA and CDR2 FQGNSA come from the germline V gene. This CDR3 is 15 amino acids long. Between the trimmed V and J ends, which lost 1 base and 7 bases, there was a span of 14 bases.

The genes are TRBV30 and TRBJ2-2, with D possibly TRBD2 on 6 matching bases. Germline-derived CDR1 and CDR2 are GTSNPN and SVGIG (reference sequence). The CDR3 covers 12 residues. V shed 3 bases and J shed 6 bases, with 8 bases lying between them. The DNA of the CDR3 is TGTGCCTGGAGAGGAGGGCCCGGGGAGCTGTTTTTT. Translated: CAWRGGPGELFF.

This CDR3 is CASSQDRGPGEKLFF. In nucleotides, the CDR3 is TGCGCCAGCAGCCAAGACAGGGGTCCGGGTGAAAAACTGTTTTTT. The chain uses TRBV5-1 and TRBJ1-4; 8 bases match TRBD1. Germline-derived CDR1 and CDR2 are SGHRS and YFSETQ. CDR3 length equals 15 residues. V was pared by 4 bases and J by 7 bases, with 9 bases of the junction left unmatched.

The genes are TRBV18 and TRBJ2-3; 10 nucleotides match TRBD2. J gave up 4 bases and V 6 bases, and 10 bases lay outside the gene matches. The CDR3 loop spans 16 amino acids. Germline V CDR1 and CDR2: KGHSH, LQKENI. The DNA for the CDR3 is TGTGCCAGCTCGTCCCTGGCGGGACTAGCGCCAGATACGCAGTATTTT. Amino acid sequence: CASSSLAGLAPDTQYF.

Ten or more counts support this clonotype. CDR3 nucleotides: TGTGCCAGCAGCCCCGAAACTTACAATGAGCAGTTCTTC. Its translation is CASSPETYNEQFF. This chain links TRBV11-2 with TRBJ2-1; D uncertain. This CDR3 is built from 13 residues. The V gene's germline CDR1 is SGHAT and CDR2 FQNNGV. The V end was cut by 5 bases, the J end by 4 bases, with 9 bases between.

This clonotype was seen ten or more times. CDR3 coding DNA: TGTGCCAGCAGCCCGGGATCTGGCTACGAGCAGTACTTC. Translated: CASSPGSGYEQYF. This chain connects TRBV7-8 to TRBJ2-7, with TRBD2 as a possible D gene (5 bases). The V and J ends lost 5 bases and 3 bases respectively, with 11 bases between them. Germline CDR1 is SGHVS and CDR2 is FQNEAQ. The CDR3 length is 13 residues.

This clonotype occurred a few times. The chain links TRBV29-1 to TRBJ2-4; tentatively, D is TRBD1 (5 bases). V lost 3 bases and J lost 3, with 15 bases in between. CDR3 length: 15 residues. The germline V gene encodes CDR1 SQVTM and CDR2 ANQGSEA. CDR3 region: CSVDDSGWVKNIQYF. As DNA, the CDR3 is TGCAGCGTTGATGATTCAGGGTGGGTCAAAAACATTCAGTACTTC. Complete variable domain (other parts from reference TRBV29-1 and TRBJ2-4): SAVISQKPSRDICQRGTSLTIQCQVDSQVTMMFWYRQQPGQSLTLIATANQGSEATYESGFVIDKFPISRPNLTFSTLTVSNMSPEDSSIYLCSVDDSGWVKNIQYFGAGTRLSVL.

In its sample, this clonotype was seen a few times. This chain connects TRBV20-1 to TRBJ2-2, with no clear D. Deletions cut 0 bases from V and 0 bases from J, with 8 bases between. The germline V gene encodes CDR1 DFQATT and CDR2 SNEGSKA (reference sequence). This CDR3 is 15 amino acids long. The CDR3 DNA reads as TGCAGTGCTAGAGAAATTAGCCCGAACACCGGGGAGCTGTTTTTT. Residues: CSAREISPNTGELFF.

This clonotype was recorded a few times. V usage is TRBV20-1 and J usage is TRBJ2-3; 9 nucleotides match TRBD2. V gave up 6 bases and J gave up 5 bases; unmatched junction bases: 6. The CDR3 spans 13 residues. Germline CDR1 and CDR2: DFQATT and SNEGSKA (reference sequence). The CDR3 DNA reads TGCAGTGCCTTAGCGGGAGCTGGAGATACGCAGTATTTT. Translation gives CSALAGAGDTQYF.

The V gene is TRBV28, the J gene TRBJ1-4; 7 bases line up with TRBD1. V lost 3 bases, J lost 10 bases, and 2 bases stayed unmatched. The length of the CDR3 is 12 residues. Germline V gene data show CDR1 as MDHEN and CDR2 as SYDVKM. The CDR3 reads CASSFQGGKLFF. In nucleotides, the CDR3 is TGTGCCAGCAGTTTCCAGGGGGGAAAACTGTTTTTT.

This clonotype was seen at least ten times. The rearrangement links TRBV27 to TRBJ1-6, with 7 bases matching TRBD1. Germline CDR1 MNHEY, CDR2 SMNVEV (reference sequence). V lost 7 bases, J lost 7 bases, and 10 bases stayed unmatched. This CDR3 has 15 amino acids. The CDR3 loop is CASTYSGQPNSPLHF. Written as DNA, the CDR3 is TGTGCCAGCACCTACTCGGGACAGCCGAATTCACCCCTCCACTTT.

The CDR3: CASSPGQGAYGYTF. In DNA, the CDR3 is TGTGCCAGCAGTCCCGGACAGGGGGCATATGGCTACACCTTC. V usage is TRBV2 and J usage is TRBJ1-2, with TRBD1 matching 11 bases. J gave up 5 bases and V 5 bases, and 4 bases lay outside the gene matches. There are 14 residues in the CDR3. Germline CDR1 reads SNHLY; CDR2 reads FYNNEI.

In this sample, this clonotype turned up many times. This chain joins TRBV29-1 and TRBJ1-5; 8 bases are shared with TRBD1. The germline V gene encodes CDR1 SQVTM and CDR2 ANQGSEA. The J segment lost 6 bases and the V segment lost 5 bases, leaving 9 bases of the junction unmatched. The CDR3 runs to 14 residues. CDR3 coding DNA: TGCAGCGTTTCCCCGGACAGGGAGGGTCAGCCCCAGCATTTT. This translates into CSVSPDREGQPQHF.

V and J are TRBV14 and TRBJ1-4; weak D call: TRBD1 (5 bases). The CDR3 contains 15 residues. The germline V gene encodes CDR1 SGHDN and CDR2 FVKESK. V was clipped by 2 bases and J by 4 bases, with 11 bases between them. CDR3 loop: CASSQFRGRNEKLFF. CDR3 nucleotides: TGTGCCAGCAGCCAATTCCGGGGCCGTAATGAAAAACTGTTTTTT.

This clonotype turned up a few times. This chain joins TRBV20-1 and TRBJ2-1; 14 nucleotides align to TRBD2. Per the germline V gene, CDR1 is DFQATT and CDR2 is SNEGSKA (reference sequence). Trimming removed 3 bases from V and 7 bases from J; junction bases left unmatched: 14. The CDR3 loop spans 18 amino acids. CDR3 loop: CSASETSGRAIDLNEQFF. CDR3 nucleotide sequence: TGCAGTGCTAGCGAGACTAGCGGGAGGGCCATTGATTTGAATGAGCAGTTCTTC.

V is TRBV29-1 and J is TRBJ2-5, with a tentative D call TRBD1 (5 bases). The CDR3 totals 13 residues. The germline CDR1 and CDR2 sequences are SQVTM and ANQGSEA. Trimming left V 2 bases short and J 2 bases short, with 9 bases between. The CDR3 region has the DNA TGCAGCGTTGAACTGGGGCGGCAAGAGACCCAGTACTTC. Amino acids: CSVELGRQETQYF.

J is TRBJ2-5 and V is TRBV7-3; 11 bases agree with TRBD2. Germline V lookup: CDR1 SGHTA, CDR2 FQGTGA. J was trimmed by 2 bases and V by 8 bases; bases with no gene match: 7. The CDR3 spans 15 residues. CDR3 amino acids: CASALAGGVQETQYF. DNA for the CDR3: TGTGCCAGCGCCTTAGCGGGAGGGGTGCAAGAGACCCAGTACTTC.

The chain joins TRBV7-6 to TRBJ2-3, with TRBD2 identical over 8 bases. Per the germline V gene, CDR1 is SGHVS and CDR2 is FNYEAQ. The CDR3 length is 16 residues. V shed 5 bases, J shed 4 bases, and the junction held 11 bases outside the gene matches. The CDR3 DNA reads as TGTGCCAGCAGCACATCGGCCAGCGGGGGCTCAGATACGCAGTATTTT. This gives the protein CASSTSASGGSDTQYF.

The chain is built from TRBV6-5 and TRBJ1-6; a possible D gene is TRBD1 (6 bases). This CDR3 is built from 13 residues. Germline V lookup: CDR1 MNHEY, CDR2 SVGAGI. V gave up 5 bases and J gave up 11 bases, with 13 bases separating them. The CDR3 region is CASSRTVDTPLHF. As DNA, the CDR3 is TGTGCCAGCAGTCGGACAGTCGATACACCCCTCCACTTT.

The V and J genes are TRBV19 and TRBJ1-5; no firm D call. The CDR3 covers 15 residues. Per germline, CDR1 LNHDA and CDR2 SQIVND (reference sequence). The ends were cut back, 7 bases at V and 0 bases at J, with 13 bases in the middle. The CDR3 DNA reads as TGTGCCAGTATATCAGGTAGTTATAGCAATCAGCCCCAGCATTTT. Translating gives CASISGSYSNQPQHF. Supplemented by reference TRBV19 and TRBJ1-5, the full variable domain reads DGGITQSPKYLFRKEGQNVTLSCEQNLNHDAMYWYRQDPGQGLRLIYYSQIVNDFQKGDIAEGYSVSREKKESFPLTVTSAQKNPTAFYLCASISGSYSNQPQHFGDGTRLSIL.

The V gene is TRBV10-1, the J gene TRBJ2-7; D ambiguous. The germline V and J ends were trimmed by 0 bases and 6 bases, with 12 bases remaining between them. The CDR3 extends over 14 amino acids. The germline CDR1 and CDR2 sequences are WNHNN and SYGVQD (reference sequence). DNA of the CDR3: TGCGCCAGCAGTGAGTCGGTGACCGGGTCCGAGCAGTACTTC. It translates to CASSESVTGSEQYF.

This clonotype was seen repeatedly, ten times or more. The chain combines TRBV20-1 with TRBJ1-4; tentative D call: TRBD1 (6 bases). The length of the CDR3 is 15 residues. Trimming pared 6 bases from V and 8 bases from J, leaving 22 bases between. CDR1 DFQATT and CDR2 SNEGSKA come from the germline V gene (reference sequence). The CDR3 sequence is CSAPPSQGLTEKLFF. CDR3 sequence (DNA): TGCAGTGCCCCCCCCTCACAGGGTCTTACGGAAAAACTGTTTTTT.